This TCR beta chain was profiled in a study of identical twins. Study-level points and caveats: Cord blood beta clonotypes that were abundant carried fewer insertions, and memory repertoires showed no such trend.

This clonotype was observed at least ten times. The antigen is undetermined. The V end lost 4 bases, the J end lost 6 bases, and 19 bases lay between the germline ends. Per the germline V gene, CDR1 is SGHRS and CDR2 is YFSETQ. The CDR3 has 15 residues. A universal primer binding site was introduced by template switching. The final cDNA contained unique molecular identifiers. TCRdb recomputed calls from the 5' RACE reads with MiXCR, one row per CDR3 protein. The table includes 350,000 to 450,000 distinct CDR3 sequences, less than 20% detected once. This clonotype was obtained from a man in his fifties or sixties in good health. The V and J genes are TRBV5-1 and TRBJ1-1; tentative D call: TRBD1 (6 bases). Specimen: naive T cells sorted from blood. Here the CDR3 reads CASSARDIQGAEAFF. In DNA form, the CDR3 reads TGCGCCAGCAGCGCCCGGGACATCCAGGGCGCTGAAGCTTTCTTT. Drawing the rest from reference TRBV5-1 and TRBJ1-1, the complete variable domain is KAGVTQTPRYLIKTRGQQVTLSCSPISGHRSVSWYQQTPGQGLQFLFEYFSETQRNKGNFPGRFSGRQFSNSRSEMNVSTLELGDSALYLCASSARDIQGAEAFFGQGTRLTVV.